The present T cell receptor (beta chain) was sequenced within a study of technical replicates of blood from a few donors. CDR1 is SNHLY, CDR2 FYNNEI, per germline. The CDR3 is 16 residues long. The trim removed 2 bases at V and 8 bases at J, leaving 10 bases unmatched. Produced via immunoSEQ multiplex PCR; TCRdb's table is partial and in-frame only. The sample lists approximately 69,000 clones; almost 98% were seen once. Material: T cells isolated from PBMCs. The rearrangement joins TRBV2 to TRBJ1-3, with TRBD1 matching 9 bases. This TCR was sampled from a human donor in good health. CDR3: CASSETQDRGRDTIYF. The CDR3 bases are TGTGCCAGCAGTGAAACCCAGGACAGGGGCCGGGACACCATATATTTT.